Below are 23 T cell receptor beta chains sequenced from a single sample in a study of T cell changes during pregnancy in multiple sclerosis. TCRdb's table, derived via immunoSEQ multiplex PCR, lists solely in-frame clones and lacks some. The table includes under 90,000 clones, 94% detected once. The source material was peripheral blood, sampled in the second trimester of pregnancy. Source of these receptors: a female donor in good health, enrolled as a control in a pregnancy study.

The chain recombines TRBV28 with TRBJ2-3; TRBD2 matches at 10 bases. The CDR3 totals 18 residues. In germline, CDR1 is MDHEN, CDR2 SYDVKM. Germline trimming cut 4 bases from V and 0 bases from J; bases unmatched to any gene: 10. The CDR3 DNA follows: TGTGCCAGCAGTTGGGGAGCGGGAGGGCCCGGCAGCACAGATACGCAGTATTTT. Translating gives CASSWGAGGPGSTDTQYF.

The chain couples TRBV7-2 to TRBJ2-7, with D hard to call. Germline loops: CDR1 SGHTA, CDR2 FQGNSA. Trimming removed 0 bases at V and 2 bases at J, with 8 bases between. CDR3 size: 14 residues. The CDR3 DNA sequence: TGTGCCAGCAGCTTAGCGCCGGGTACCTACGAGCAGTACTTC. This encodes CASSLAPGTYEQYF.

This clone was detected only a few times. The V gene is TRBV5-4, the J gene TRBJ1-2; D may be TRBD1 (6 bases). The ends were cut back, 4 bases at V and 6 bases at J, with 16 bases in the middle. The CDR3 runs 14 residues. Germline CDR1 is SGHNT and CDR2 is YYREEE (reference sequence). The CDR3 loop reads CASSPPDSLDGYTF. The CDR3, as DNA: TGTGCCAGCAGCCCCCCGGACAGCCTGGATGGCTACACCTTC.

V is TRBV27 and J is TRBJ2-1, with 7 bases aligning to TRBD2. Germline V gives CDR1 MNHEY, CDR2 SMNVEV (reference sequence). With 7 bases clipped from V and 5 bases from J, the junction kept 11 bases outside the gene matches. This CDR3 comprises 15 residues. The CDR3 DNA reads TGTGCCAGCACTCTTGGGGGAGGGCCCCACAATGAGCAGTTCTTC. It encodes CASTLGGGPHNEQFF.

This sequence joins TRBV2 and TRBJ1-5, with D perhaps matching TRBD1 (6 bases). The V and J ends lost 7 bases and 6 bases respectively, with 16 bases between them. This CDR3 is built from 14 residues. Germline CDR1 SNHLY, CDR2 FYNNEI. The CDR3 spells CASMGQGPGQPQHF. DNA for the CDR3: TGTGCCAGCATGGGTCAGGGGCCGGGTCAGCCCCAGCATTTT.

The CDR3 nucleotides are TGTGCCAGTAGTAACGGACTAGCGGGGTTGAAAAACATTCAGTACTTC. This codes for CASSNGLAGLKNIQYF. The rearrangement links TRBV19 to TRBJ2-4, with 12 bases matching TRBD2. The CDR3 is made up of 16 amino acids. V gave up 4 bases and J gave up 4 bases; unmatched junction bases: 5. Germline CDR1 reads LNHDA; CDR2 reads SQIVND (reference sequence).

This chain links TRBV5-5 with TRBJ2-5, with TRBD2 matching 9 bases. Germline CDR1 and CDR2: SGHKS and YYEKEE (reference sequence). The CDR3 covers 15 residues. Trimming at V came to 3 bases and at J to 4 bases, leaving 7 bases not matched to a gene. The CDR3 region is CASSSGLAARETQYF. The CDR3, as DNA: TGTGCCAGCAGCTCGGGACTAGCAGCCCGAGAGACCCAGTACTTC. The variable domain in full, completed from reference TRBV5-5 and TRBJ2-5, reads DAGVTQSPTHLIKTRGQQVTLRCSPISGHKSVSWYQQVLGQGPQFIFQYYEKEERGRGNFPDRFSARQFPNYSSELNVNALLLGDSALYLCASSSGLAARETQYFGPGTRLLVL.

This clone was detected once. This chain uses TRBV4-1 with TRBJ1-1; possible D gene TRBD1, 6 bases. There are 15 residues in the CDR3. V was clipped by 5 bases and J by 3 bases, with 16 bases between them. CDR1 is MGHRA and CDR2 is YSYEKL in the germline V gene. The CDR3 protein is CASSKSGGADTEAFF. The CDR3 DNA follows: TGCGCCAGCAGCAAGTCGGGGGGGGCGGACACTGAAGCTTTCTTT.

V usage is TRBV25-1 and J usage is TRBJ2-1, with 11 bases identical to TRBD1. The J segment lost 5 bases and the V segment lost 3 bases, leaving 6 bases of the junction unmatched. The V gene's germline CDR1 is MGHDK and CDR2 SYGVNS. The CDR3 runs to 16 residues. The DNA of the CDR3 is TGTGCCAGCAGTGAGCCCGGGACAGGGGGAAACAATGAGCAGTTCTTC. Its protein product is CASSEPGTGGNNEQFF.

J is TRBJ1-1 and V is TRBV4-2, with D uncertain. V was shortened by 1 base and J by 1 base, with 16 bases between the two germline ends. From germline, CDR1 is LGHNA and CDR2 YNFKEQ. The CDR3 has 17 amino acids. CDR3 DNA: TGTGCCAGCAGCCAAGCCAATTCCCGGGTCGAGAACACTGAAGCTTTCTTT. This encodes CASSQANSRVENTEAFF.

CDR3 sequence reads: CASSIRGGPLSGNTIYF. The CDR3 coding sequence is TGTGCCAGTAGTATTCGCGGGGGGCCTCTCTCTGGAAACACCATATATTTT. This chain links TRBV19 with TRBJ1-3; tentative D call: TRBD1 (6 bases). Trimming cost V 3 bases and J 0 bases, with 15 bases left between them. The germline CDR1 and CDR2 sequences are LNHDA and SQIVND (reference sequence). CDR3 size: 17 residues.

The chain has TRBV7-9 and TRBJ1-3; no clear D gene. Trimming removed 3 bases from V and 4 bases from J, with 19 bases in between. There are 17 residues in the CDR3. Germline V gives CDR1 SEHNR, CDR2 FQNEAQ (reference sequence). The CDR3 sequence: CASSFYRDVWEGNTIYF. Written as DNA, the CDR3 is TGTGCCAGCAGCTTTTATCGTGACGTTTGGGAGGGAAACACCATATATTTT. Full variable domain (rest looked up from reference TRBV7-9 and TRBJ1-3): DTGVSQNPRHKITKRGQNVTFRCDPISEHNRLYWYRQTLGQGPEFLTYFQNEAQLEKSRLLSDRFSAERPKGSFSTLEIQRTEQGDSAMYLCASSFYRDVWEGNTIYFGEGSWLTVV.

The chain employs TRBV11-2 and TRBJ2-7; a possible D gene is TRBD2 (5 bases). V lost 5 bases to trimming and J lost 7 bases, with 18 bases between them. There are 14 residues in the CDR3. Germline CDR1 reads SGHAT; CDR2 reads FQNNGV. CDR3 sequence reads: CASSPLAASEEQYF. CDR3 nucleotides: TGTGCCAGCAGCCCCCTAGCCGCGAGTGAAGAGCAGTACTTC.

The J gene is TRBJ2-1, the V gene TRBV6-6; TRBD2 agrees at 7 bases. After removal of 11 bases from V and 9 bases from J, the junction contained 16 bases not matched to a gene. CDR1 and CDR2 (germline): MNHNY, SVGAGI (reference sequence). The CDR3 sequence is 14 residues long. Written as DNA, the CDR3 is TGTGCCTGTTCCGGGACTACACCCTCGAGTGAGCAGTTCTTC. This codes for CACSGTTPSSEQFF.

This chain connects TRBV7-2 to TRBJ1-4; D is ambiguous. The germline V gene encodes CDR1 SGHTA and CDR2 FQGNSA. Trimming left V 4 bases short and J 8 bases short, with 14 bases between. The CDR3 has 14 amino acids. Written as DNA, the CDR3 is TGTGCCAGCAGCTCTTATGGGCGAAACGAAAAACTGTTTTTT. This sequence encodes CASSSYGRNEKLFF.

V usage is TRBV18 and J usage is TRBJ2-5, with D possibly matching TRBD1 (6 bases). V lost 0 bases to trimming and J lost 3 bases, with 11 bases between them. The CDR3 covers 15 residues. Per the germline V gene, CDR1 is KGHSH and CDR2 is LQKENI. The CDR3 DNA is TGTGCCAGCTCACCACCGTGGGACACCAAAGAGACCCAGTACTTC. It yields the protein CASSPPWDTKETQYF. The variable domain in full, completed from reference TRBV18 and TRBJ2-5, reads NAGVMQNPRHLVRRRGQEARLRCSPMKGHSHVYWYRQLPEEGLKFMVYLQKENIIDESGMPKERFSAEFPKEGPSILRIQQVVRGDSAAYFCASSPPWDTKETQYFGPGTRLLVL.

This sequence joins TRBV6-1 and TRBJ2-7; 9 bases fit TRBD2. The CDR3 consists of 14 residues. J gave up 0 bases and V 9 bases, and 6 bases lay outside the gene matches. Germline CDR1 MNHNS, CDR2 SASEGT. Here the CDR3 DNA reads TGTGCCAGTGGGCTAGCGGGGATCTCCTACGAGCAGTACTTC. It codes for CASGLAGISYEQYF.

The rearrangement links TRBV11-3 to TRBJ2-1, with a weak D call TRBD2 (7 bases). The CDR3 runs to 14 residues. Trimming took 10 bases from V and 4 from J, leaving 17 bases between them. Germline V lookup: CDR1 SGHNT, CDR2 YENEEA. As DNA, the CDR3 is TGTGCCAACCGAGCGGGACATGTATACAATGAGCAGTTCTTC. Protein product: CANRAGHVYNEQFF.

The genes are TRBV18 and TRBJ2-2; 7 nucleotides agree with TRBD2. V lost 5 bases and J lost 1; bases outside the gene matches: 4. The CDR3 is made up of 15 amino acids. Germline values: CDR1 KGHSH, CDR2 LQKENI. The CDR3: CASSSVAGNTGELFF. CDR3 nucleotide sequence: TGTGCCAGCTCATCGGTAGCGGGGAACACCGGGGAGCTGTTTTTT.

The chain links TRBV5-6 to TRBJ2-7, with TRBD2 as a possible D gene (5 bases). There are 15 residues in the CDR3. Germline loops: CDR1 SGHDT, CDR2 YYEEEE. The ends were cut back, 4 bases at V and 3 bases at J, with 17 bases in the middle. CDR3 loop: CASSPRTRGSYEQYF. CDR3 DNA sequence: TGTGCCAGCAGCCCAAGGACTCGAGGAAGCTACGAGCAGTACTTC.

The chain links TRBV6-1 to TRBJ1-5; no firm D call. Germline V lookup: CDR1 MNHNS, CDR2 SASEGT. The CDR3 has 15 amino acids. Trimming removed 4 bases at V and 6 bases at J, with 16 bases between. CDR3 sequence (DNA): TGTGCCAGCAGTGTCATAGAGGGAATAGGTCAGCCCCAGCATTTT. Protein sequence: CASSVIEGIGQPQHF.

This chain links TRBV27 with TRBJ2-5, with 7 bases aligning to TRBD1. This CDR3 spans 16 amino acids. Germline loops: CDR1 MNHEY, CDR2 SMNVEV (reference sequence). Trimming removed 0 bases from V and 3 bases from J; junction bases left unmatched: 7. Here the CDR3 reads CASSLSGWQGEETQYF. In DNA form, the CDR3 reads TGTGCCAGCAGTTTATCGGGTTGGCAGGGGGAAGAGACCCAGTACTTC.

V and J are TRBV5-6 and TRBJ1-1; possible D gene TRBD1, 6 bases. Germline V gene lookup returns CDR1 SGHDT and CDR2 YYEEEE. The CDR3 is 14 residues long. V was cut by 4 bases and J by 5 bases, with 15 bases left in between. The CDR3 region is CASSPGGGRTEAFF. CDR3 DNA: TGTGCCAGCAGCCCGGGGGGGGGCAGGACTGAAGCTTTCTTT.